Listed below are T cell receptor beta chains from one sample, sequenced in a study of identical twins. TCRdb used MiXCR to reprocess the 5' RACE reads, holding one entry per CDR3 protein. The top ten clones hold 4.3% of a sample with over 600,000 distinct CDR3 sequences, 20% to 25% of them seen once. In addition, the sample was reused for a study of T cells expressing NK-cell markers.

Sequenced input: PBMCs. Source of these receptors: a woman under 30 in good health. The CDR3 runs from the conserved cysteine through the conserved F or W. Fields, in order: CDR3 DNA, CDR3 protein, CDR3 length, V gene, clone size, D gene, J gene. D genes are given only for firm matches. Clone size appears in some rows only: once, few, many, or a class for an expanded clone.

TGTGCCAGCAGCTTACAATGGCCCGAGCAGTACTTC CASSLQWPEQYF 12 TRBV7-2 NA NA TRBJ2-7
TGCAGCGTTGAAGCCGACTTCGGGTCTAGCGCTGAGTTCTTC CSVEADFGSSAEFF 14 TRBV29-1 NA NA TRBJ2-1
TGCAGTGCTAGACCCAACCTTGGCCTAGCGGGTAACACAGATACGCAGTATTTT CSARPNLGLAGNTDTQYF 18 TRBV20-1 NA TRBD2 TRBJ2-3
TGCGCCAGCAGCTGGGACGGCGGGGAGCTGTTTTTT CASSWDGGELFF 12 TRBV5-1 many NA TRBJ2-2
TGTGCCAGCAGCCCCGACAGGGTCACCGGGGAGCTGTTTTTT CASSPDRVTGELFF 14 TRBV25-1 few TRBD1 TRBJ2-2
TGTGCCAGCAGCTTAGTTGATGGTAGCAATCAGCCCCAGCATTTT CASSLVDGSNQPQHF 15 TRBV7-2 many NA TRBJ1-5
TGCAGCGTTGGGACAGCGAACACTGGGGCCAACGTCCTGACTTTC CSVGTANTGANVLTF 15 TRBV29-1 few NA TRBJ2-6
TGCAGTGCTTTCGACAGGGGCGGAAACACCATATATTTT CSAFDRGGNTIYF 13 TRBV20-1 few TRBD1 TRBJ1-3
TGTGCCAGCAGCCACGCTAGCGGGGGGGCCAGAGAGACCCAGTACTTC CASSHASGGARETQYF 16 TRBV3-1 NA TRBD2 TRBJ2-5
TGCAGTGCAGGACAGGGAGGCCACAATGAGCAGTTCTTC CSAGQGGHNEQFF 13 TRBV20-1 few TRBD1 TRBJ2-1
TGCAGTGCTCGTCCCGGGACTAGCGGCGGCACAGATACGCAGTATTTT CSARPGTSGGTDTQYF 16 TRBV20-1 NA TRBD2 TRBJ2-3
TGCAGTGCAGACTACCGGGACAGGGGTGACGAGCAGTACTTC CSADYRDRGDEQYF 14 TRBV20-1 few TRBD1 TRBJ2-7
TGTGCCGGGGGTAGCGGTTCCGGGGAGCTGTTTTTT CAGGSGSGELFF 12 TRBV6-5 NA NA TRBJ2-2
TGCGCCAGCAGTGAGTACAGCTACGAGCAGTACTTC CASSEYSYEQYF 12 TRBV10-1 many NA TRBJ2-7
TGCAGCGTACCCCGGTCGGCGATGAACACTGAAGCTTTCTTT CSVPRSAMNTEAFF 14 TRBV29-1 NA NA TRBJ1-1
TGTGCCAGCAGTGAATACGGACCGAGGGAGAACAATGAGCAGTTCTTC CASSEYGPRENNEQFF 16 TRBV2 NA NA TRBJ2-1
TGTGCCAGCAGTTATACTCTCGGGAGTAACTCCTACAATGAGCAGTTCTTC CASSYTLGSNSYNEQFF 17 TRBV7-2 once NA TRBJ2-1
TGCAGTGCTAGTAGCCCGGGGACTATCTCTTACGAGCAGTACTTC CSASSPGTISYEQYF 15 TRBV20-1 NA TRBD2 TRBJ2-7
TGCGCCAGCAGCCAAGACTTCCAGGGTGGCTATGGCTACACCTTC CASSQDFQGGYGYTF 15 TRBV4-3 NA NA TRBJ1-2
TGTGCCAGCAGCTTGGGGGGACATATGGATCAGCCCCAGCATTTT CASSLGGHMDQPQHF 15 TRBV5-6 NA NA TRBJ1-5
TGTGCCATCAGTGCGGAGCGCCAAGAGACCCAGTACTTC CAISAERQETQYF 13 TRBV10-3 NA NA TRBJ2-5
TGTGCCAGCAGTCCCTGGCCAGGGGACACTGAAGCTTTCTTT CASSPWPGDTEAFF 14 TRBV5-6 many NA TRBJ1-1
TGCGCCAGCAGCCAAGCCCAGACAGATACGCAGTATTTT CASSQAQTDTQYF 13 TRBV4-3 NA NA TRBJ2-3
TGCAGTGCTAGCGGGAGGTGGAGGCAAGAGACCCAGTACTTC CSASGRWRQETQYF 14 TRBV20-1 NA TRBD2 TRBJ2-5
TGTGCCAGCACCATGGGGGGCCCGAGTCGGGCCAACGTCCTGACTTTC CASTMGGPSRANVLTF 16 TRBV12-3/TRBV12-4 NA NA TRBJ2-6
TGTGCCAGCAGTGAAAGGACCGTCGGGGAGCTGTTTTTT CASSERTVGELFF 13 TRBV6-1 NA NA TRBJ2-2
TGCAGTGCTAGAGATCCCTCGGTAGTGGCCTACAATGAGCAGTTCTTC CSARDPSVVAYNEQFF 16 TRBV20-1 NA NA TRBJ2-1
TGTGCCATCAGTGGGAGGGGGACTGAGGGGTACGAGCAGTACTTC CAISGRGTEGYEQYF 15 TRBV10-3 NA NA TRBJ2-7
TGCGCCAGCAGCCCAAAGGCCCTCGTCTACAATGAGCAGTTCTTC CASSPKALVYNEQFF 15 TRBV4-3 NA NA TRBJ2-1